Each of the 10 T cell receptor beta chains below was sequenced from the same sample in a study of T cells in Graves' hyperthyroidism and ophthalmopathy. Amplified TCR beta CDR3 regions derived from RNA transcripts. During a first-round RT-PCR of the TCR CDR3, the HTBI primer set was used. In TCRdb, the multiplex PCR reads were re-called with MiXCR into one record per CDR3 protein. The sample records around 300,000 distinct CDR3 sequences, 10% to 15% being singletons. The sequenced sample was blood. These receptor sequences come from a woman aged 30 to 39 with Graves' hyperthyroidism that later progressed to Graves' ophthalmopathy.

This clonotype has a handful of counts. V gene TRBV7-2 combines with J gene TRBJ2-7; 9 bases are shared with TRBD2. CDR1 is SGHTA, CDR2 FQGNSA, per germline. This CDR3 is built from 15 residues. The V gene end was trimmed by 4 bases and the J gene end by 6 bases; junction bases not matched to a gene: 10. In DNA form, the CDR3 reads TGTGCCAGCAGCTCCAATAGCGGGAGAGGGTGCGAGCAGTACTTC. Its translation is CASSSNSGRGCEQYF. Filled out from reference TRBV7-2 and TRBJ2-7, the complete variable domain reads GAGVSQSPSNKVTEKGKDVELRCDPISGHTALYWYRQSLGQGLEFLIYFQGNSAPDKSGLPSDRFSAERTGGSVSTLTIQRTQQEDSAVYLCASSSNSGRGCEQYFGPGTRLTVT.

At least ten counts were recorded for this clonotype. The chain carries TRBV7-3 and TRBJ2-5; the match to TRBD2 covers 8 bases. Per the germline V gene, CDR1 is SGHTA and CDR2 is FQGTGA. The length of the CDR3 is 13 residues. V lost 5 bases, J lost 4 bases, and 3 bases stayed unmatched. CDR3 in amino acids: CASSPGGAETQYF. In DNA, the CDR3 is TGTGCCAGCAGCCCGGGGGGGGCAGAGACCCAGTACTTC.

The rearrangement links TRBV20-1 to TRBJ2-7; tentatively, D is TRBD2 (6 bases). The CDR3 covers 13 residues. The V gene lost 3 bases and the J gene lost 5 bases, with 14 bases spanning the gap. CDR1 is DFQATT and CDR2 is SNEGSKA in the germline V gene (reference sequence). The CDR3 region is CSASSGLSHEQYF. The CDR3 coding sequence is TGCAGTGCTAGTTCGGGACTGTCTCACGAGCAGTACTTC.

This clonotype was seen many times. J is TRBJ1-5 and V is TRBV24-1; no clear D gene. Looked up from germline, CDR1 is KGHDR and CDR2 is SFDVKD. The CDR3 spans 17 residues. V was pared by 2 bases and J by 3 bases, with 16 bases between. CDR3 DNA: TGTGCCACCAGTGATTCAGACCTCCCGGGGTACAATCAGCCCCAGCATTTT. Its translation is CATSDSDLPGYNQPQHF.

This clonotype was seen more than once but under ten times. V and J are TRBV2 and TRBJ1-3, with 10 bases identical to TRBD1. Germline CDR1 reads SNHLY; CDR2 reads FYNNEI. Losses at the gene ends were 6 bases for V and 1 base for J; bases not matched to a gene: 9. CDR3 length equals 17 residues. CDR3 region: CASRTGGLYNSGNTIYF. As DNA, the CDR3 is TGTGCCAGCAGGACAGGGGGCCTCTATAATTCTGGAAACACCATATATTTT.

This clonotype was counted ten times or more. The V and J genes are TRBV2 and TRBJ2-1; TRBD2 aligns across 7 bases. Trimming removed 7 bases from V and 3 bases from J; junction bases left unmatched: 3. The CDR3 loop spans 13 amino acids. CDR1 is SNHLY and CDR2 is FYNNEI in the germline V gene. This CDR3 is CASKASGYNEQFF. As DNA, the CDR3 is TGTGCCAGCAAGGCTAGCGGCTACAATGAGCAGTTCTTC.

The chain joins TRBV20-1 to TRBJ2-5, with 15 bases fitting TRBD2. The CDR3 extends over 17 amino acids. The germline CDR1 and CDR2 sequences are DFQATT and SNEGSKA (reference sequence). V lost 3 bases and J lost 6; bases outside the gene matches: 11. This CDR3 reads CSARGGLAGGLVKTQYF. CDR3 in DNA: TGCAGTGCTAGGGGTGGACTAGCGGGAGGGCTCGTAAAGACCCAGTACTTC.

This clonotype has ten or more counts. V and J are TRBV27 and TRBJ1-1, with D tentatively TRBD1 (6 bases). The CDR3 has 14 residues. Germline CDR1 is MNHEY and CDR2 is SMNVEV (reference sequence). Trimming pared 3 bases from V and 7 bases from J, leaving 15 bases between. The CDR3 sequence: CASSFQGTRIEAFF. The CDR3 bases are TGTGCCAGCAGTTTTCAGGGGACGAGGATTGAAGCTTTCTTT.

This clonotype was counted many times. V gene TRBV4-3 combines with J gene TRBJ2-1, with D unresolved. V was trimmed by 0 bases and J by 0 bases, leaving 9 bases between them. Per germline, CDR1 LGHNA and CDR2 YSLEER. The CDR3 is 16 residues long. In DNA form, the CDR3 reads TGCGCCAGCAGCCAAGACTTAGGAAACTCCTACAATGAGCAGTTCTTC. It encodes CASSQDLGNSYNEQFF.

This sequence joins TRBV10-2 and TRBJ2-7, with 10 bases aligning to TRBD1. V lost 8 bases and J lost 3; bases outside the gene matches: 7. The CDR3 runs 14 residues. The V gene's germline CDR1 is WSHSY and CDR2 SAAADI. CDR3 protein: CASGQGQGVYEQYF. The CDR3 bases are TGCGCCAGCGGACAAGGACAGGGGGTCTACGAGCAGTACTTC.